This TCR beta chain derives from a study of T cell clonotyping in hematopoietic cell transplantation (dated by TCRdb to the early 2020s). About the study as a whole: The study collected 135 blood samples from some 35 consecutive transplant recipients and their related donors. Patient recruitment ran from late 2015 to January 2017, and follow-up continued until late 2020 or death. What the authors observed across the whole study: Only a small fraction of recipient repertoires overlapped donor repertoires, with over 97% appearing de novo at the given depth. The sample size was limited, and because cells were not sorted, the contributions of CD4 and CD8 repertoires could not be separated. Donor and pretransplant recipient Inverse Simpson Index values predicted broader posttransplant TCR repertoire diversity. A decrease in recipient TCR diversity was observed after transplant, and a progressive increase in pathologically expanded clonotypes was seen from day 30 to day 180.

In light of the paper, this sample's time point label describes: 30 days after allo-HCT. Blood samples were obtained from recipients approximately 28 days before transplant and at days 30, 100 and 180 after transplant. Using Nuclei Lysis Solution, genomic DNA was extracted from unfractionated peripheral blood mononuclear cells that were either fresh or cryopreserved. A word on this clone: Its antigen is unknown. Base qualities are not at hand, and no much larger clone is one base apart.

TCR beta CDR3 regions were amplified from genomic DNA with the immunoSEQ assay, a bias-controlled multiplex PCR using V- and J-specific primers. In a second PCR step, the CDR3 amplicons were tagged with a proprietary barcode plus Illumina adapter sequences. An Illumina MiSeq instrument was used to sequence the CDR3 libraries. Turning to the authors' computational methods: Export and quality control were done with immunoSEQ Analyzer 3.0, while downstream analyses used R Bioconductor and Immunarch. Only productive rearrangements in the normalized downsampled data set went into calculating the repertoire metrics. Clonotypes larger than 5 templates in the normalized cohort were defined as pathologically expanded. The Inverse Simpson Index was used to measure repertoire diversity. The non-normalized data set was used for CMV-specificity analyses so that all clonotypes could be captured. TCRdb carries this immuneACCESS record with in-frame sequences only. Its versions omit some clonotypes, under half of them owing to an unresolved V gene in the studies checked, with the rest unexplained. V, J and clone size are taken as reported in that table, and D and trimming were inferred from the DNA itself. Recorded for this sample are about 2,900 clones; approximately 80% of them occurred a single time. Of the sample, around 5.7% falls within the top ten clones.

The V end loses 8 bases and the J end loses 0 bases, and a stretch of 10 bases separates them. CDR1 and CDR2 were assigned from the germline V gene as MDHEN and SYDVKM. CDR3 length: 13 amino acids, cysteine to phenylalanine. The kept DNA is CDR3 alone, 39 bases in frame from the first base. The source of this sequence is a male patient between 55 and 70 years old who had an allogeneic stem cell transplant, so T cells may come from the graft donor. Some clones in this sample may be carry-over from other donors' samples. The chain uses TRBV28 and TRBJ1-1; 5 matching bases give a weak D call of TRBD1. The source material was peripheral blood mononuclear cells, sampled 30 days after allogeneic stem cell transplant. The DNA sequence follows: TGTGCCAGCTTCGACAGCATGAACACTGAAGCTTTCTTT. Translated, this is CASFDSMNTEAFF.